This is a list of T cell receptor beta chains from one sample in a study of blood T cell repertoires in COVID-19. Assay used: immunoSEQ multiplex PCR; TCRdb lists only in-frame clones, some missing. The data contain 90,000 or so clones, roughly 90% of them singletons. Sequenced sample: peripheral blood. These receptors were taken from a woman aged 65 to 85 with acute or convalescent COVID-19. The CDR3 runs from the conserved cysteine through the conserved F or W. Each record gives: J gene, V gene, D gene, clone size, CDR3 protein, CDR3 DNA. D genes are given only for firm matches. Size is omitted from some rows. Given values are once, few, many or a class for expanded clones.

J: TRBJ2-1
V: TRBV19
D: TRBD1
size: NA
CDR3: CASSMGQGAYNEQFF
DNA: TGTGCCAGTAGTATGGGACAGGGGGCGTATAATGAGCAGTTCTTC

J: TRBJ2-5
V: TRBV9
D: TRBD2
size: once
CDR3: CASSASGGQETQYF
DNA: TGTGCCAGCAGCGCTAGCGGGGGGCAAGAGACCCAGTACTTC

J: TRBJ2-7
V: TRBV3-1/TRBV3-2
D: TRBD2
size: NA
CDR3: CASSQGPVEGTSGSSNEQYF
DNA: TGTGCCAGCAGCCAAGGCCCAGTGGAGGGGACTAGCGGGAGCTCCAACGAGCAGTACTTC

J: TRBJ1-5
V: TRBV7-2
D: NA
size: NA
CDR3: CASSLVQNNQPQHF
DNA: TGTGCCAGCAGCTTAGTCCAGAACAATCAGCCCCAGCATTTT

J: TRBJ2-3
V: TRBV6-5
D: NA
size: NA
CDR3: CASKLGGQHTDTQYF
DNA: TGTGCCAGCAAACTGGGCGGACAGCACACAGATACGCAGTATTTT

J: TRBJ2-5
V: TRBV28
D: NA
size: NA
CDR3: CASSRIGVPETQYF
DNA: TGTGCCAGCAGCCGAATAGGGGTCCCAGAGACCCAGTACTTC

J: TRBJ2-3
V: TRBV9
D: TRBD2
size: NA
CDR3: CASSGGRALGGVDTQYF
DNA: TGTGCCAGCAGCGGCGGGAGGGCCCTGGGCGGGGTTGATACGCAGTATTTT

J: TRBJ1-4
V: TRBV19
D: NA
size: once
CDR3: CATTPLGRVDSNEKLFF
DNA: TGTGCCACCACCCCCTTGGGCAGGGTAGATTCTAATGAAAAACTGTTTTTT

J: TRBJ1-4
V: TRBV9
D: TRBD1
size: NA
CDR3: CASSVDPGQALNEKLFF
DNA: TGTGCCAGCAGCGTGGATCCCGGACAGGCCCTTAATGAAAAACTGTTTTTT

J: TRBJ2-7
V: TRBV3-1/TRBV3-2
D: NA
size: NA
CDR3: CASSQSPNEQYF
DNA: TGTGCCAGCAGCCAATCCCCCAACGAGCAGTACTTC

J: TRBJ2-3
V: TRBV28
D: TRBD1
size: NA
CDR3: CASSLIGTGVGDTQYF
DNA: TGTGCCAGCAGTTTAATCGGGACAGGGGTTGGGGATACGCAGTATTTT

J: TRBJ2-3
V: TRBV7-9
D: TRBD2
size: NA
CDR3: CASSLVLAATDTQYF
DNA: TGTGCCAGCAGCTTAGTACTAGCGGCTACAGATACGCAGTATTTT

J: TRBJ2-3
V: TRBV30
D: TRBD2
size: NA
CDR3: CAWSLQLGRGVDTQYF
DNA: TGTGCCTGGAGCCTGCAACTGGGACGGGGGGTTGATACGCAGTATTTT

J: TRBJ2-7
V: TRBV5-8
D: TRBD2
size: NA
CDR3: CASSHPGTSGYEQYF
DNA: TGTGCCAGCAGCCACCCGGGGACTAGCGGCTACGAGCAGTACTTC

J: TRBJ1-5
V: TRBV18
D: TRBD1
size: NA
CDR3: CASSLAVGQGNQPQHF
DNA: TGTGCCAGCTCACTGGCCGTGGGACAGGGCAATCAGCCCCAGCATTTT

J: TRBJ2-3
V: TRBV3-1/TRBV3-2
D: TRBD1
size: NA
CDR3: CASRGQGALYTQYF
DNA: TGTGCCAGCCGCGGACAGGGGGCTTTGTATACGCAGTATTTT

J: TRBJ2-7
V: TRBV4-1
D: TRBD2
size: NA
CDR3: CASSQAGGRYEQYF
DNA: TGCGCCAGCAGCCAGGCGGGAGGGCGGTACGAGCAGTACTTC

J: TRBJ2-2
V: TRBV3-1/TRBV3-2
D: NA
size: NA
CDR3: CASSQGRATSPTGELFF
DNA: TGTGCCAGCAGCCAAGGACGGGCGACTAGTCCAACCGGGGAGCTGTTTTTT

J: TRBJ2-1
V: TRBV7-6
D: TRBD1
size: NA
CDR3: CASSSEPGQDRYNEQFF
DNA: TGTGCCAGCAGCTCGGAACCGGGACAGGACCGATACAATGAGCAGTTCTTC

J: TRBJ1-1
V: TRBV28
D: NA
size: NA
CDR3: CASSLMSYTEAFF
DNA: TGTGCCAGCAGTTTAATGAGCTACACTGAAGCTTTCTTT

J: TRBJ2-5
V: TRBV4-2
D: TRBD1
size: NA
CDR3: CASSQEGQGRETQYF
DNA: TGTGCCAGCAGCCAAGAGGGACAGGGGCGAGAGACCCAGTACTTC

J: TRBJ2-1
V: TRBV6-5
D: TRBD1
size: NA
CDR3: CASRGPGGAYNEQFF
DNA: TGTGCCAGCAGAGGACCAGGGGGTGCCTACAATGAGCAGTTCTTC

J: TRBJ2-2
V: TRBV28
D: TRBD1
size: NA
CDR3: CASSATGGRTGELFF
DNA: TGTGCCAGCAGTGCCACAGGGGGTCGTACCGGGGAGCTGTTTTTT

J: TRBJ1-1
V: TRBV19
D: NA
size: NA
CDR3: CASSRQGGNTEAFF
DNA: TGTGCCAGTAGTAGGCAGGGCGGGAACACTGAAGCTTTCTTT

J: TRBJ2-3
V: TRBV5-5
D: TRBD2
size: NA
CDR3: CASSLLRTSGSTDTQYF
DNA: TGTGCCAGCAGCTTACTCCGGACTAGCGGGAGCACAGATACGCAGTATTTT

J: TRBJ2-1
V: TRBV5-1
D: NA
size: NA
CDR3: CASSLGDIYNEQFF
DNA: TGCGCCAGCAGCTTGGGGGACATCTACAATGAGCAGTTCTTC

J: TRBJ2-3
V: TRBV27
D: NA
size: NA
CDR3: CASSKRLVTTDTQYF
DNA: TGTGCCAGCAGTAAACGACTAGTTACGACAGATACGCAGTATTTT

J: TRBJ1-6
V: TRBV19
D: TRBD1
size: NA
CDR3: CASSQDRGLESPLHF
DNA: TGTGCCAGTAGCCAGGACAGGGGGCTCGAATCACCCCTCCACTTT

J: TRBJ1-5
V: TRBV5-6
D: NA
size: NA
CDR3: CASSLGGGTGERPQHF
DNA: TGTGCCAGCAGCTTAGGAGGCGGGACCGGCGAACGGCCCCAGCATTTT

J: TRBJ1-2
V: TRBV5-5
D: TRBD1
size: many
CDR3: CASSHPGQGDPDTF
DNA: TGTGCCAGCAGTCATCCGGGACAGGGGGATCCAGACACCTTC

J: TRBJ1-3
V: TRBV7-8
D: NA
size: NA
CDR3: CASSRTDGNTIYF
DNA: TGTGCCAGCAGCCGGACAGATGGAAACACCATATATTTT

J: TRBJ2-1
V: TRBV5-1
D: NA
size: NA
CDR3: CASSPIERSYNEQFF
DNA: TGCGCCAGCAGCCCTATAGAGCGTTCCTACAATGAGCAGTTCTTC

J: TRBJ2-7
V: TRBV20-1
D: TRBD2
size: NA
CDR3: CSASGLAAREQYF
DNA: TGCAGTGCTAGTGGGCTAGCGGCACGCGAGCAGTACTTC

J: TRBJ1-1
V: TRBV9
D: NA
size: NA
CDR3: CASSAGGMNTEAFF
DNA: TGTGCCAGCAGCGCCGGGGGGATGAACACTGAAGCTTTCTTT

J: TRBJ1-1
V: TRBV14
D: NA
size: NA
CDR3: CASSQFRNTEAFF
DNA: TGTGCCAGCAGCCAATTCAGGAACACTGAAGCTTTCTTT

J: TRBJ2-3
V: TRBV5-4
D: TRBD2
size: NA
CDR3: CASSGITSGSADTQYF
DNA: TGTGCCAGCAGCGGGATAACTAGCGGGAGCGCAGATACGCAGTATTTT

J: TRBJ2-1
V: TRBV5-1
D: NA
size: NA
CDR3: CASSFEAGRTNEQFF
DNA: TGCGCCAGCAGCTTTGAGGCAGGGCGAACCAATGAGCAGTTCTTC

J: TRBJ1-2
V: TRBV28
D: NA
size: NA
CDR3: CASSFRTVLYGYTF
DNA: TGTGCCAGCAGCTTCAGGACAGTCCTCTATGGCTACACCTTC

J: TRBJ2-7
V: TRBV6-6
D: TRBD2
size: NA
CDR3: CASSSRLADKNPEGF
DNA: TGTGCCAGCAGTTCACGACTAGCAGATAAGAACCCGGAGGGTTTC

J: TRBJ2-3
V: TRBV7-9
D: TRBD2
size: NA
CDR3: CASSWVAGGYTDTQYF
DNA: TGTGCCAGCAGCTGGGTAGCGGGAGGGTACACAGATACGCAGTATTTT